This T cell receptor beta chain is from a study of T cell responses to AZD1222 COVID-19 vaccine. Generated by immunoSEQ multiplex PCR, the TCRdb table keeps only in-frame clones and is missing some. Of roughly 120,000 clones listed, around 85% are singletons. The clonotype comes from an adult in good health. Here the sequenced sample was peripheral blood, taken on day 0 of AZD1222 vaccination.

CDR3 sequence: CASSLSPPGEAFF. The CDR3 DNA reads as TGTGCCAGTAGTTTGTCGCCCCCGGGAGAAGCTTTCTTT. The chain couples TRBV19 to TRBJ1-1; no reliable D call. Between the trimmed V and J ends, which lost 5 bases and 8 bases, there was a span of 15 bases. The V gene's germline CDR1 is LNHDA and CDR2 SQIVND (reference sequence). This CDR3 has 13 residues.